This T cell receptor beta chain was identified in a study of the immune and genomic landscape of osteosarcoma (dated by TCRdb to the early 2020s). Study-level background: The overall cohort was composed of around 48 pediatric and adult patients with high-grade osteosarcoma, and a median age at diagnosis of about 25 years (range 5-81) was recorded. Each of a few patients provided a couple of samples from the same tumor site. The cohort was enriched for poor-risk disease, as unfavorable pathologic response to standard therapy was shown in roughly 78% of the cohort and about 67% of the cohort were deceased. An explanation for the limited clinical activity of immune checkpoint inhibitors in osteosarcoma was sought in the study. In the overall cohort, 60% of patients were male, and 75% to 85% had localized disease at diagnosis. The osteosarcoma immunogenomic landscape was characterized by integrating TCR sequencing results with transcriptome, protein array and immunostaining data. Osteosarcoma specimens were profiled with whole genome, RNA and T-cell receptor sequencing plus immunohistochemistry and reverse phase protein arrays so that immunogenic potential could be defined. Overall results and qualifications from the work: No statistical method determined sample size because osteosarcoma is rare and all possible samples were collected. In five cases, a single hyperexpanded clone dominated the repertoire, and each of these five cases had fewer than 100 T-cell clonotypes. Although TCR productive clonality was higher in the immune-hot C3 cluster than in the cold C1 cluster, TCR productive clonality was still low overall. Clonality benchmarks were derived from external normal skin and healthy peripheral blood data rather than from matched normal tissue. Matched blood was collected from only a couple of patients, alongside the frozen tumor specimens. Productive TCR clonality was low overall, averaging around 0.097 with a maximum of about 0.3, suggesting limited T-cell clonal expansion.

Concerning this clone: The antigen it recognizes is unknown. Per-base qualities were not stored, and no clone one base away is much larger.

The CDR1 and CDR2 encoded by the germline V gene are SGDLS and YYNGEE. At the junction V is shortened by 0 bases and J by 6 bases, with 13 bases in between. The CDR3 sequence holds 14 residues, the cysteine and phenylalanine included. CDR3 DNA only is kept here, 42 bases in frame from base 1. TCR beta chain CDR3 regions were immunosequenced with the ImmunoSEQ Assay (Adaptive Biotechnologies). The original pipeline was this. The ImmunoSEQ Analyzer platform was used to export TCRB rearrangements, read counts, read proportions and gene usage. Using productive rearrangements, T-cell clonality was calculated as 1 minus Pielou's evenness. In the clonal space homeostasis analysis, clonotypes were binned as rare, small, medium, large or hyperexpanded (0.01 to 1 of the repertoire). TCR productive clonality was compared across immune clusters C1, C2 and C3 using the Wilcoxon rank sum test. Not all clones reach the TCRdb copy of this immuneACCESS table, which keeps in-frame sequences only. Checked studies attribute under half of the gap to unresolved V genes and leave the rest unexplained. V, J and clone size reflect that table, while D and trimming were determined from the DNA. In all, the sample holds over a thousand clones, and around 69% of those were seen once. Of the sample, over 15% falls within the top ten clones.

The tumors sampled were post-treatment primary, local recurrence and metastasis specimens taken from patients with a poor prognosis. Metastasis specimens were frozen resected lung metastases of osteosarcoma. The sequence came from a boy between 10 and 17 years old with osteosarcoma. The age is the age at diagnosis. The V and J genes are TRBV9 and TRBJ2-7; no D gene call is confident. The specimen sequenced was metastatic tumor tissue from the lung. The sample's cell subset or site label, decoded: lung metastasis of osteosarcoma. For the CDR3, the sequence is CASSVGPVTSEQYF. The sequenced DNA is TGTGCCAGCAGCGTAGGCCCTGTAACAAGCGAGCAGTACTTC.